The 20 T cell receptor beta chains given below trace back to one sample, sequenced in a study of cytomegalovirus exposure and HLA in healthy donors. The protocol was immunoSEQ multiplex PCR, while the TCRdb copy is restricted to in-frame clones and leaves out a portion. The data hold about 130,000 clones, with about 94% observed a single time. The sample comprised PBMCs. Receptor source: a woman aged 18-29 years in good health and CMV-seronegative.

A single count supports this clone. This chain links TRBV18 with TRBJ2-3, with 7 bases aligning to TRBD2. CDR1 and CDR2 (germline): KGHSH, LQKENI. This CDR3 comprises 16 residues. V was clipped by 2 bases and J by 0 bases; unmatched bases: 5. This CDR3 reads CASSPIPGGSTDTQYF. The CDR3 DNA is TGTGCCAGCTCACCAATTCCGGGAGGCAGCACAGATACGCAGTATTTT.

This chain uses TRBV2 with TRBJ2-3, with 9 bases identical to TRBD2. CDR1 SNHLY and CDR2 FYNNEI come from the germline V gene. The length of the CDR3 is 14 residues. Unmatched junction bases numbered 8, after V lost 9 bases and J lost 4 bases. The CDR3 region is CASYLAGTPDTQYF. In DNA form, the CDR3 reads TGTGCCAGTTACCTAGCGGGGACTCCAGATACGCAGTATTTT.

The chain joins TRBV2 to TRBJ2-1; perhaps TRBD1 as D (5 bases). This CDR3 comprises 12 residues. Germline V lookup: CDR1 SNHLY, CDR2 FYNNEI. The V end lost 8 bases, the J end lost 5 bases, and 10 bases lay between the germline ends. CDR3 in DNA: TGTGCCAGCTCGGGCAGGGACAATGAGCAGTTCTTC. This sequence encodes CASSGRDNEQFF.

This rearrangement joins TRBV10-3 to TRBJ2-7; no clear D. The CDR3 is 12 amino acids. Looked up from germline, CDR1 is ENHRY and CDR2 is SYGVKD. With 8 bases removed from V and 2 bases from J, the gap between germline ends came to 10 bases. CDR3: CAISSTAYEQYF. CDR3 bases: TGTGCCATCTCGAGCACAGCCTACGAGCAGTACTTC.

V and J are TRBV27 and TRBJ2-7; 8 positions agree with TRBD1. The CDR3 totals 16 residues. The V and J ends lost 7 bases and 2 bases, in that order; junction bases with no gene match: 13. Germline lookup yields CDR1 MNHEY and CDR2 SMNVEV (reference sequence). CDR3 protein: CASTGMIPGQAYEQYF. The DNA of the CDR3 is TGTGCCAGCACAGGGATGATCCCGGGACAGGCCTACGAGCAGTACTTC.

CDR3 in DNA: TGTGCCAGCAGTGACCCGGGACAGCCCTACGAGCAGTACTTC. It yields the protein CASSDPGQPYEQYF. The chain carries TRBV6-5 and TRBJ2-7; 7 bases are shared with TRBD1. V gave up 5 bases and J gave up 2 bases; unmatched junction bases: 6. There are 14 residues in the CDR3. Germline V gene sequence: CDR1 MNHEY, CDR2 SVGAGI.

This sequence joins TRBV11-2 and TRBJ2-2, with 9 positions matching TRBD1. The CDR3 has 16 amino acids. Trimming at V came to 2 bases and at J to 7 bases, leaving 8 bases not matched to a gene. Germline CDR1 SGHAT, CDR2 FQNNGV. The CDR3 region is CASSLNLGQGGGELFF. DNA for the CDR3: TGTGCCAGCAGCTTAAATCTGGGACAGGGAGGCGGGGAGCTGTTTTTT. Full variable domain (rest looked up from reference TRBV11-2 and TRBJ2-2): EAGVAQSPRYKIIEKRQSVAFWCNPISGHATLYWYQQILGQGPKLLIQFQNNGVVDDSQLPKDRFSAERLKGVDSTLKIQPAKLEDSAVYLCASSLNLGQGGGELFFGEGSRLTVL.

This clone is a singleton in its sample. The chain carries TRBV9 and TRBJ2-1; 8 bases agree with TRBD2. V dropped 2 bases and J dropped 6; count of bases not matched to a gene: 7. CDR3 size: 15 residues. Germline V lookup: CDR1 SGDLS, CDR2 YYNGEE. The CDR3 region is CASSVGTRVFNEQFF. As DNA, the CDR3 is TGTGCCAGCAGCGTCGGGACTAGAGTATTCAATGAGCAGTTCTTC.

The J gene is TRBJ2-7, the V gene TRBV29-1; D gene uncertain. Germline-derived CDR1 and CDR2 are SQVTM and ANQGSEA. The CDR3 spans 12 residues. With 4 bases removed from V and 4 bases from J, the gap between germline ends came to 11 bases. CDR3 sequence: CSVVSAEYEQYF. Written as DNA, the CDR3 is TGCAGCGTTGTGAGCGCCGAGTACGAGCAGTACTTC.

The V call is TRBV6-1, the J call TRBJ2-7; TRBD2 might be the D (6 bases). Trimming removed 5 bases from V and 6 bases from J, with 14 bases in between. This CDR3 comprises 13 residues. CDR1 MNHNS and CDR2 SASEGT come from the germline V gene. CDR3 amino acids: CASSRGGGIEQYF. DNA for the CDR3: TGTGCCAGCAGTAGGGGCGGAGGGATCGAGCAGTACTTC.

The gene calls are TRBV28 and TRBJ1-1; 11 bases map to TRBD1. In germline, CDR1 is MDHEN, CDR2 SYDVKM. With 6 bases clipped from V and 11 bases from J, the junction kept 5 bases outside the gene matches. This CDR3 is built from 12 residues. The CDR3: CASRDRGPWAFF. DNA of the CDR3: TGTGCCAGCAGGGACAGGGGGCCCTGGGCTTTCTTT.

The rearrangement uses TRBV2 and TRBJ2-2, with 13 nucleotides matching TRBD2. This CDR3 has 16 amino acids. The ends lost 7 bases at V and 9 bases at J; junction bases unmatched: 11. Germline V gene sequence: CDR1 SNHLY, CDR2 FYNNEI. The CDR3 spells CASNRLAGGPVRELFF. CDR3 bases: TGTGCCAGCAACCGACTAGCGGGAGGCCCGGTGAGGGAGCTGTTTTTT. Full variable domain (missing parts from reference TRBV2 and TRBJ2-2): EPEVTQTPSHQVTQMGQEVILRCVPISNHLYFYWYRQILGQKVEFLVSFYNNEISEKSEIFDDQFSVERPDGSNFTLKIRSTKLEDSAMYFCASNRLAGGPVRELFFGEGSRLTVL.

The rearrangement uses TRBV6-4 and TRBJ2-3; TRBD1 agrees at 11 bases. This CDR3 region has 17 residues. Germline CDR1 reads MRHNA; CDR2 reads SNTAGT. With 3 bases clipped from V and 8 bases from J, the junction kept 13 bases outside the gene matches. The CDR3 DNA reads TGTGCCAGCAGTGAAAGTACCCCGGGACAGGGGGATGGTACGCAGTATTTT. The encoded protein is CASSESTPGQGDGTQYF.

The chain carries TRBV10-2 and TRBJ2-1, with 7 bases fitting TRBD2. The CDR3 is 12 amino acids. The germline V gene has CDR1 WSHSY and CDR2 SAAADI. Trimming cost V 6 bases and J 9 bases; bases outside gene matches: 5. CDR3 nucleotides: TGCGCCAGCAGCCGGGGGAGGGTTGAGCAGTTCTTC. Its translation is CASSRGRVEQFF.

This chain connects TRBV7-6 to TRBJ2-5; no clear D gene. Germline CDR1 is SGHVS and CDR2 is FNYEAQ. Trimming removed 6 bases from V and 2 bases from J, with 10 bases in between. The CDR3 runs 13 residues. CDR3 nucleotides: TGTGCCAGCAGGTTCAGTTTTCAAGAGACCCAGTACTTC. This translates into CASRFSFQETQYF.

The V call is TRBV28, the J call TRBJ1-2, with unresolved D. CDR1 is MDHEN and CDR2 is SYDVKM in the germline V gene. V was pared by 2 bases and J by 6 bases, with 10 bases between. The CDR3 spans 13 residues. CDR3 nucleotides: TGTGCCAGCAGTTTAGGTACCCGGGATGGCTACACCTTC. Its translation is CASSLGTRDGYTF.

V is TRBV5-1 and J is TRBJ1-4; possibly TRBD1 for D (5 bases). V was pared by 4 bases and J by 1 base, with 8 bases between. Germline V gives CDR1 SGHRS, CDR2 YFSETQ. The CDR3 has 14 amino acids. CDR3 nucleotides: TGCGCCAGCAGCCGAGACAGAACTAATGAAAAACTGTTTTTT. Encoded protein: CASSRDRTNEKLFF.

This clone was picked up one time. V and J are TRBV4-1 and TRBJ2-2, with 8 bases aligning to TRBD2. CDR3 length: 17 amino acids. Trimming took 0 bases from V and 3 from J; bases not matched to a gene: 6. CDR1 is MGHRA, CDR2 YSYEKL, per germline. The chain's CDR3 is CASSQEGGLADTGELFF. Written as DNA, the CDR3 is TGCGCCAGCAGCCAAGAAGGAGGACTAGCCGACACCGGGGAGCTGTTTTTT.

The V call is TRBV5-1, the J call TRBJ2-2, with a weak D call TRBD2 (5 bases). In germline, CDR1 is SGHRS, CDR2 YFSETQ. The CDR3 totals 17 residues. The germline V and J ends were trimmed by 0 bases and 4 bases, with 16 bases remaining between them. For the CDR3, the DNA is TGCGCCAGCAGCTTGGCCGAGTTGAGGGCGGGCACCGGGGAGCTGTTTTTT. Amino acids: CASSLAELRAGTGELFF.

The chain is built from TRBV30 and TRBJ1-2; no reliable D call. Germline values: CDR1 GTSNPN, CDR2 SVGIG (reference sequence). The CDR3 runs 12 residues. Trimming took off 1 base at V and 2 bases at J, with 5 bases between the two ends. CDR3 sequence: CAWSAGNYGYTF. The CDR3 bases are TGTGCCTGGAGTGCTGGCAACTATGGCTACACCTTC. The variable domain in full, completed from reference TRBV30 and TRBJ1-2, reads SQTIHQWPATLVQPVGSPLSLECTVEGTSNPNLYWYRQAAGRGLQLLFYSVGIGQISSEVPQNLSASRPQDRQFILSSKKLLLSDSGFYLCAWSAGNYGYTFGSGTRLTVV.